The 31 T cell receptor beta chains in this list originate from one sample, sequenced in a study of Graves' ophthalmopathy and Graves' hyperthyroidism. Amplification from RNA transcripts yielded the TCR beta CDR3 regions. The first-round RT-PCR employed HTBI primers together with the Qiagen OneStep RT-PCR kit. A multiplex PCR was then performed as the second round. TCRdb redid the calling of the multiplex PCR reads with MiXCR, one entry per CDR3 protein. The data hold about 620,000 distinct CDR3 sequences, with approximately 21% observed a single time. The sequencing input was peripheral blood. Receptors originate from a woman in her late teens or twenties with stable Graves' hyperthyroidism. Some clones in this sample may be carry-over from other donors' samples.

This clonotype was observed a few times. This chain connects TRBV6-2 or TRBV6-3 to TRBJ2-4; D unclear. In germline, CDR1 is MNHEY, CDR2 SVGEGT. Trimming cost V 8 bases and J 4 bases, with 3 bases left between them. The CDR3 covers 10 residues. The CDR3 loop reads CASAKNIQYF. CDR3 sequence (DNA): TGTGCCAGCGCTAAAAACATTCAGTACTTC.

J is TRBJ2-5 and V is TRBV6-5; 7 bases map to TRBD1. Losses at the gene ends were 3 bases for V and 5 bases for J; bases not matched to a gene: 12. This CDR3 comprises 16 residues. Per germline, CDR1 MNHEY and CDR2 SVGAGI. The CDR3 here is CASSYMTGSLFETQYF. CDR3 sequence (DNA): TGTGCCAGCAGTTATATGACAGGGAGTTTATTCGAGACCCAGTACTTC.

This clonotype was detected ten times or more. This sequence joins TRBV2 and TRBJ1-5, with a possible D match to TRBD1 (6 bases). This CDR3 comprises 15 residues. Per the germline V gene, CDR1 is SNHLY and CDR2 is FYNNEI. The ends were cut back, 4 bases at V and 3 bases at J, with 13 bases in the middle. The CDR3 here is CASSVREGDNQPQHF. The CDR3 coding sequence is TGTGCCAGCAGTGTACGGGAGGGGGACAATCAGCCCCAGCATTTT.

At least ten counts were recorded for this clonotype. The CDR3 region is CASTEPGGVAKNIQYF. The CDR3 DNA follows: TGTGCCAGCACCGAACCTGGGGGAGTAGCCAAAAACATTCAGTACTTC. The chain uses TRBV6-1 and TRBJ2-4; D is tentatively TRBD1 or TRBD2 (5 bases each). From germline, CDR1 is MNHNS and CDR2 SASEGT. This CDR3 comprises 16 residues. V was clipped by 7 bases and J by 0 bases, with 16 bases between them.

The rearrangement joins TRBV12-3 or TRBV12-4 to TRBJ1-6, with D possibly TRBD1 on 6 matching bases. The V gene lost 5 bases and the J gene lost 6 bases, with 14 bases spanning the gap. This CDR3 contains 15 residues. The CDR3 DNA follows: TGTGCCAGCAGTGGGGGGGCGACACCTAATTCACCCCTCCACTTT. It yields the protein CASSGGATPNSPLHF.

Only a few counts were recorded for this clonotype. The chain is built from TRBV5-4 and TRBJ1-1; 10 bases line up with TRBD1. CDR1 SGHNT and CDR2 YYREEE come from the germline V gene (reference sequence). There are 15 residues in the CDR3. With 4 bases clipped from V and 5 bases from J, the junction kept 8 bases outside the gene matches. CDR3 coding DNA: TGTGCCAGCAGCCCACCGACAGGGGGCTGGACTGAAGCTTTCTTT. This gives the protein CASSPPTGGWTEAFF. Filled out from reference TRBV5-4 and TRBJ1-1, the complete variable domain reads ETGVTQSPTHLIKTRGQQVTLRCSSQSGHNTVSWYQQALGQGPQFIFQYYREEENGRGNFPPRFSGLQFPNYSSELNVNALELDDSALYLCASSPPTGGWTEAFFGQGTRLTVV.

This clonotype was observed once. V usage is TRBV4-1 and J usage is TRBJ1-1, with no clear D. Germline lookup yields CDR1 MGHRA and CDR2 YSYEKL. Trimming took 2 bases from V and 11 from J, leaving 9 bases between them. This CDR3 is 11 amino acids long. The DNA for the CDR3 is TGCGCCAGCAGCCAAAATGGGTGGGCTTTCTTT. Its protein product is CASSQNGWAFF.

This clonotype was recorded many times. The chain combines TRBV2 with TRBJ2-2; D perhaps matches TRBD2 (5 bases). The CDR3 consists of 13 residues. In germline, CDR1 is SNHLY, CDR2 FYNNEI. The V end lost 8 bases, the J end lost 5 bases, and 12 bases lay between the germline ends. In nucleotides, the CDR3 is TGTGCCAGCCGCCCTACGGGGACCGGGGAGCTGTTTTTT. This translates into CASRPTGTGELFF.

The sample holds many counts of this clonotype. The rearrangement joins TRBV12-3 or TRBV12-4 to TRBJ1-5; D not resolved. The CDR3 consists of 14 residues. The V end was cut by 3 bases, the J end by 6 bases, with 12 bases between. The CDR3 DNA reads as TGTGCCAGCAGTTTCCAGGTTTCGGTTCAGCCCCAGCATTTT. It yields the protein CASSFQVSVQPQHF.

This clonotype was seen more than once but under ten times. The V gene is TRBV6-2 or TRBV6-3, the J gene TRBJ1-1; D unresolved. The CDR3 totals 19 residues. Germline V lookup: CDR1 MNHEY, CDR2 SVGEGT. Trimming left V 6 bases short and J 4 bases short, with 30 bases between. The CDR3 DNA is TGTGCCAGCAGGCCCCCCCGGATTCTGCGTGAGAAATGGTCCACTGAAGCTTTCTTT. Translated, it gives CASRPPRILREKWSTEAFF.

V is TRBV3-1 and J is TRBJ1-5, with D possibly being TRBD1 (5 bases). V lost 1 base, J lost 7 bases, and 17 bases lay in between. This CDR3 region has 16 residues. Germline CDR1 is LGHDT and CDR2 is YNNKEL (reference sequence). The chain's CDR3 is CASSQGLLGAGQPQHF. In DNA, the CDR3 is TGTGCCAGCAGCCAAGGGCTACTAGGGGCGGGACAGCCCCAGCATTTT.

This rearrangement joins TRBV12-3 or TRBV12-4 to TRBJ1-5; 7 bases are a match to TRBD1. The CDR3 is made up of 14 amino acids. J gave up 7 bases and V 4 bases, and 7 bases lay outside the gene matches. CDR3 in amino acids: CASSSTRGFQPQHF. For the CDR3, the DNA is TGTGCCAGCAGTTCCACCAGGGGGTTCCAGCCCCAGCATTTT.

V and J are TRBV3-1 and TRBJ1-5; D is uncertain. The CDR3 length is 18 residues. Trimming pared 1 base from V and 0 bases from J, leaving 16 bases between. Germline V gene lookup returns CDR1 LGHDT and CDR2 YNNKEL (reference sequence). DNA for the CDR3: TGTGCCAGCAGCCAAGGTCGCCAGCTCTTCGATAGCAATCAGCCCCAGCATTTT. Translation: CASSQGRQLFDSNQPQHF.

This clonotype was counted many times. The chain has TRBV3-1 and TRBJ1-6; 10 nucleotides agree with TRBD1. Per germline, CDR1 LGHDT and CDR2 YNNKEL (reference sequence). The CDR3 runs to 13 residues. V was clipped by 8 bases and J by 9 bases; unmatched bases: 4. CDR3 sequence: CASGQGDVSPLHF. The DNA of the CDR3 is TGTGCCAGCGGACAGGGGGATGTTTCACCCCTCCACTTT.

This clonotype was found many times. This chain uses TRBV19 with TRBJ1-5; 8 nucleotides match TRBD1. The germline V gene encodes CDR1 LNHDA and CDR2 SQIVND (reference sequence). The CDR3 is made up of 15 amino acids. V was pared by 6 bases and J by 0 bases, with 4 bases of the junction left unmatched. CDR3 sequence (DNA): TGTGCCAGTAGGGACAGGGCCTATAGCAATCAGCCCCAGCATTTT. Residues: CASRDRAYSNQPQHF.

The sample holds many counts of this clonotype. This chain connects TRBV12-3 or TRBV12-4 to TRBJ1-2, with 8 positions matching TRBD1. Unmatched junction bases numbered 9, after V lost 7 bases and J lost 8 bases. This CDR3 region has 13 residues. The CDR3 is CASTVRGRGGYTF. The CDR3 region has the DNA TGTGCCAGCACGGTCAGGGGGCGCGGAGGCTACACCTTC.

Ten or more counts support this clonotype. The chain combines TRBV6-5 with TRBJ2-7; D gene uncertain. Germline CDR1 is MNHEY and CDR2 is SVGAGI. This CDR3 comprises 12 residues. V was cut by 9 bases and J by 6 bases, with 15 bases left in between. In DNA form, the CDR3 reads TGTGCCAGGCAAAAGAAAATGTGCGAGCAGTACTTC. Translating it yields CARQKKMCEQYF.

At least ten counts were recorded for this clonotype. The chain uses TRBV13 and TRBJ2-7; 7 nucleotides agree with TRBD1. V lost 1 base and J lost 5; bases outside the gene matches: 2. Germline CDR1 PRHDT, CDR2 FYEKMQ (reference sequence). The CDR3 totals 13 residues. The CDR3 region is CASSLDRGNEQYF. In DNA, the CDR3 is TGTGCCAGCAGCTTAGACAGGGGCAACGAGCAGTACTTC.

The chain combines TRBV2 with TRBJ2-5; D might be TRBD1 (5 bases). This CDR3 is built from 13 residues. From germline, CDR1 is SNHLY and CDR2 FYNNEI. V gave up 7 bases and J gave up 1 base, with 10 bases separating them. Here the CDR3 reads CASKGSVQETQYF. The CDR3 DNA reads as TGTGCCAGCAAGGGGTCGGTCCAAGAGACCCAGTACTTC.

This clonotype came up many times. The CDR3 nucleotides read TGTGCCAGCAGTCGCGGGACCCCACAAGAGACCCAGTACTTC. It yields the protein CASSRGTPQETQYF. This chain joins TRBV6-1 and TRBJ2-5; D is perhaps TRBD2 (6 bases). The CDR3 length is 14 residues. CDR1 MNHNS and CDR2 SASEGT come from the germline V gene. Trimming took 5 bases from V and 2 from J, leaving 12 bases between them.

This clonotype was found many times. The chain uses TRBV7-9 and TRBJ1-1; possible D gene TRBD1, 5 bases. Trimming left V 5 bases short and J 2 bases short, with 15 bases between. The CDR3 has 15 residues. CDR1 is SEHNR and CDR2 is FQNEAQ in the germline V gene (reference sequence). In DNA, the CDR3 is TGTGCCAGCAGCCCACTTAGGGACCGCAACACTGAAGCTTTCTTT. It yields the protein CASSPLRDRNTEAFF.

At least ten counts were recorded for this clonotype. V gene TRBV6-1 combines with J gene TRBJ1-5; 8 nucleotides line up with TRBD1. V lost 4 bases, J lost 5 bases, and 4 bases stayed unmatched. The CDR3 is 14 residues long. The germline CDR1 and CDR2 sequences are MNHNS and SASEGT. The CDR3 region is CASSATGGDQPQHF. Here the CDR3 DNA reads TGTGCCAGCAGTGCAACAGGGGGGGATCAGCCCCAGCATTTT.

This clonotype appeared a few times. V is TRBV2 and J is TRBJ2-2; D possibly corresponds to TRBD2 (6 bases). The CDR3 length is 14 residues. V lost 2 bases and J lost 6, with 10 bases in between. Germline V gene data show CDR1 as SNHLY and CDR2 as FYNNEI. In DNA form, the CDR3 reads TGTGCCAGCAGTGAATATAGGGAGGCCGGGGAGCTGTTTTTT. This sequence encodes CASSEYREAGELFF.

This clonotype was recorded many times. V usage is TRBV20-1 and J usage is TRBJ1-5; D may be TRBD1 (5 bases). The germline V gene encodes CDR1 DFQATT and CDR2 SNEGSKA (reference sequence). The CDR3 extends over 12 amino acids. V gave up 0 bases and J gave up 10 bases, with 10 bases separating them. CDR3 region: CSARDEGPPQHF. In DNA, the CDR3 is TGCAGTGCTAGAGACGAGGGACCCCCCCAGCATTTT.

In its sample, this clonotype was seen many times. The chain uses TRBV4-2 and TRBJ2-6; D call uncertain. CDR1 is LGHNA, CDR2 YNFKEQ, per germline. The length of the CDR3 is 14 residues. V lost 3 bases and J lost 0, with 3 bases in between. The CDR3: CASSQASGANVLTF. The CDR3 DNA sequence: TGTGCCAGCAGCCAGGCCTCTGGGGCCAACGTCCTGACTTTC.

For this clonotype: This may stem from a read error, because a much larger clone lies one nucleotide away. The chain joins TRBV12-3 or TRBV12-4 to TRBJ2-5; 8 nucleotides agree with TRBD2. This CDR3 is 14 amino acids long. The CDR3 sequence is CASTPGGAEETKYF. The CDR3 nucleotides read TGTGCCAGCACCCCGGGAGGGGCCGAGGAGACCAAGTACTTC.

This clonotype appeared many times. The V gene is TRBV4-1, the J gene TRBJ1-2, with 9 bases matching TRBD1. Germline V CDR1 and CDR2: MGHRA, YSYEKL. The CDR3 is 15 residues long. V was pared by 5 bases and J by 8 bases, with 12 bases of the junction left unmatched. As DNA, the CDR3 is TGCGCCAGCAGCTCCCGGGACAGGGAGATGAGAGGCTACACCTTC. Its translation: CASSSRDREMRGYTF.

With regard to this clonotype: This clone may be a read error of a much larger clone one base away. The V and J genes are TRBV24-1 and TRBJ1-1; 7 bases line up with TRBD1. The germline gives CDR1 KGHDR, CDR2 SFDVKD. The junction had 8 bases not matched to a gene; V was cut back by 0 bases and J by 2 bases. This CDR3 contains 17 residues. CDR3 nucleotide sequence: TGTGCCACCAGTGATTTGGAGTCGGGGACAGACAACACTGAAGCTTTCTTT. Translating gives CATSDLESGTDNTEAFF.

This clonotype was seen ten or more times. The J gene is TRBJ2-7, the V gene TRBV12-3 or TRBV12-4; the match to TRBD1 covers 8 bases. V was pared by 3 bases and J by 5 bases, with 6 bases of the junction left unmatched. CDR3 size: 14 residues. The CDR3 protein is CASSLRQGRHEQYF. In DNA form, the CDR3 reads TGTGCCAGCAGTTTGAGACAGGGGCGACACGAGCAGTACTTC.

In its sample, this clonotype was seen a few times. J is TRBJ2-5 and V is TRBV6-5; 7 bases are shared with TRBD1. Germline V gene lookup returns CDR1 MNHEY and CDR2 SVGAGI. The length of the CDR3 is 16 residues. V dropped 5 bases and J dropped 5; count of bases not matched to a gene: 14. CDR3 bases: TGTGCCAGCAGTCAACTCGCCGGGACAGTATCCGAGACCCAGTACTTC. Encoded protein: CASSQLAGTVSETQYF.

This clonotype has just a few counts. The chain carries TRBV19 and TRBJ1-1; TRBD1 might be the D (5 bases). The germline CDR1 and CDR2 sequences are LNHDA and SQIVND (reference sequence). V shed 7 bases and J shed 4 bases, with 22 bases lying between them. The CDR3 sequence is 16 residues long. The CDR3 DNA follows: TGTGCCAGTACCAACCCGCTACAGGTCGAGGTCACTGAAGCTTTCTTT. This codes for CASTNPLQVEVTEAFF.